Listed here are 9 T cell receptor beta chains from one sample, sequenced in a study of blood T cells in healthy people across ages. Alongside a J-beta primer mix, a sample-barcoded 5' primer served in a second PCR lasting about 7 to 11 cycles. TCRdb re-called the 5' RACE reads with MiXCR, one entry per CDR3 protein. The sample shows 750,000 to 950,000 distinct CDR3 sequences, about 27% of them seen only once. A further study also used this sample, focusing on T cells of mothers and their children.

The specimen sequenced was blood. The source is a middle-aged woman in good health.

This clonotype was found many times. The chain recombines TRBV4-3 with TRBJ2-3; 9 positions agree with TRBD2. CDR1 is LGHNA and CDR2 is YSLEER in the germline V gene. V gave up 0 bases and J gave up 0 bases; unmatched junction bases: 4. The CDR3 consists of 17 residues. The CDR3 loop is CASSQERRGGSTDTQYF. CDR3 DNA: TGCGCCAGCAGCCAAGAACGGCGGGGGGGGAGCACAGATACGCAGTATTTT.

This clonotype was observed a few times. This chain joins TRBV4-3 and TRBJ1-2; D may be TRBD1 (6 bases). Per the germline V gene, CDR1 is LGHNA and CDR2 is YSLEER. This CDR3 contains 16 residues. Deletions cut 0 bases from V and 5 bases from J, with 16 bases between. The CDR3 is CASSQDDRTAPYGYTF. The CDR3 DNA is TGCGCCAGCAGCCAAGATGATAGGACAGCTCCTTATGGCTACACCTTC.

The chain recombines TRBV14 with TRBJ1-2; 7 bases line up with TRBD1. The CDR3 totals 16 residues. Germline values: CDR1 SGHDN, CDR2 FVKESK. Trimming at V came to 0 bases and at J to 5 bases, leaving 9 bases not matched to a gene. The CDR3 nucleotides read TGTGCCAGCAGCCAAGAAGGACCAGGGGGACTTTATGGCTACACCTTC. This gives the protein CASSQEGPGGLYGYTF.

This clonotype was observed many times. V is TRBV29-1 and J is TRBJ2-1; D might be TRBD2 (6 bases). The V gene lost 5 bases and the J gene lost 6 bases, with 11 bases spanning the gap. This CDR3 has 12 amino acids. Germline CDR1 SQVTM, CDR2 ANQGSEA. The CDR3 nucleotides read TGCAGCGTTAGCGGGTTTGGCAATGAGCAGTTCTTC. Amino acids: CSVSGFGNEQFF.

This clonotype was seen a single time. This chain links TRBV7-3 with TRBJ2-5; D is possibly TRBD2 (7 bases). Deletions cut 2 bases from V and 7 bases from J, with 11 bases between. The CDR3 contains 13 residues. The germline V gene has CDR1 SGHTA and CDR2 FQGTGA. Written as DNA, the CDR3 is TGTGCCAGCAGCTTAGACGGGGGGCCGACCCAGTACTTC. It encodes CASSLDGGPTQYF.

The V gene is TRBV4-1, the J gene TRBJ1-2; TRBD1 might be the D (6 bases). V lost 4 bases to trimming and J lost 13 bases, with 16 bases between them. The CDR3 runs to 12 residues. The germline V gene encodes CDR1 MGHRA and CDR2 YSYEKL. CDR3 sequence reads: CASSPQDSACTF. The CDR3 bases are TGCGCCAGCAGCCCACAGGACAGCGCCTGCACCTTC.

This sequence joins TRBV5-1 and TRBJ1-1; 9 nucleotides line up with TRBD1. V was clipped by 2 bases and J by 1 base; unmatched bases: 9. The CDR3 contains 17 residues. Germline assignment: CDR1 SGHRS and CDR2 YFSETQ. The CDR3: CASSFRRDRVGNTEAFF. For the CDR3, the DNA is TGCGCCAGCAGCTTTCGCCGGGACAGGGTAGGGAACACTGAAGCTTTCTTT.

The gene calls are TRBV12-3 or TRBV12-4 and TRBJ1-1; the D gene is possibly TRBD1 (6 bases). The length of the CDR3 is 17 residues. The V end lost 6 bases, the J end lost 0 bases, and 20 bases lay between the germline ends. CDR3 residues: CASRNQGITDMNTEAFF. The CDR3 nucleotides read TGTGCCAGCAGAAATCAGGGGATTACCGATATGAACACTGAAGCTTTCTTT.

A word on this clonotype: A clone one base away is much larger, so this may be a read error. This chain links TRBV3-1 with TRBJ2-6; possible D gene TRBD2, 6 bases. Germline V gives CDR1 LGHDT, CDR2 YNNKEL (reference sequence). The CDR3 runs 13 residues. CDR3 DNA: TGTGCCAGCGGGAGGAGTGGGGTCAACGTCCTGACTTTC. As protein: CASGRSGVNVLTF. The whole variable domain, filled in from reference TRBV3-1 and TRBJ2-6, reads DTAVSQTPKYLVTQMGNDKSIKCEQNLGHDTMYWYKQDSKKFLKIMFSYNNKELIINETVPNRFSPKSPDKAHLNLHINSLELGDSAVYFCASGRSGVNVLTFGAGSRLTVL.